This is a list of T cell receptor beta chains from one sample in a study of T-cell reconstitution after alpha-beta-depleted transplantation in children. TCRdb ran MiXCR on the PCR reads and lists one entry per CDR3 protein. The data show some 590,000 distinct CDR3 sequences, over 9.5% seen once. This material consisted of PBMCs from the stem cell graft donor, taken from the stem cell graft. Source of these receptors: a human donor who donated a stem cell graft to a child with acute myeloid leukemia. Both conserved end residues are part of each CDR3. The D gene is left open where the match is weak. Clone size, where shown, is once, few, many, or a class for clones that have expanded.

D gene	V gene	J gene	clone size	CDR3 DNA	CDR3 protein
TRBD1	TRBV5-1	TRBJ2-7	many	TGCGCCAGCAGCTCTACCGGGACAGGGAGCTACGAGCAGTACTTC	CASSSTGTGSYEQYF
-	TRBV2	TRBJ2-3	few	TGTGCCAGCAGTGAAGCGCTTCGGGCTACGCAGTATTTT	CASSEALRATQYF
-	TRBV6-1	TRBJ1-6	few	TGTGCCAGCGCCCCTTCGGGAGCCTATAATTCACCCCTCCACTTT	CASAPSGAYNSPLHF
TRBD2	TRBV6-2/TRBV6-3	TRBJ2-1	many	TGTGCCAGCGCGAGACTAGCGGTGGGGAATGAGCAGTTCTTC	CASARLAVGNEQFF
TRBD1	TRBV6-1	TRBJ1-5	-	TGTGCCAGCAGATCCGGACAGGTCAGGCAGCCCCAGCATTTT	CASRSGQVRQPQHF
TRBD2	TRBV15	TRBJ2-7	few	TGTGCCACCAGCAGAGGACTAGCGGGACAGCACGAGCAGTACTTC	CATSRGLAGQHEQYF
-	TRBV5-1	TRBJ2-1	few	TGCGCCAGCATCGGGGTAGGAGCCTACAATGAGCAGTTCTTC	CASIGVGAYNEQFF
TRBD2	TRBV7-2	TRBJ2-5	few	TGTGCCAGCAGCCCGGGACTAGCGGGAGGGAAGCGGACCCAGTACTTC	CASSPGLAGGKRTQYF
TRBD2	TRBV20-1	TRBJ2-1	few	TGCAGTGCTAGAGTGACTAGCGGGAGCCTGGTTCGTGAGCAGTTCTTC	CSARVTSGSLVREQFF
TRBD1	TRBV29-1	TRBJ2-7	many	TGCAGCGTGACCGGGACAGGGGGCTGGGAGCAGTACTTC	CSVTGTGGWEQYF
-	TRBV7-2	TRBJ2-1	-	TGTGCCAGCGCCGCCACCCTCAGGTACGGTGAGCAGTTCTTC	CASAATLRYGEQFF
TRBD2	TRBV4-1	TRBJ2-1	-	TGCGCCAGCAGCCAAGTGGACCTTATAGCGGGAGGGCCGAATGAGCAGTTCTTC	CASSQVDLIAGGPNEQFF
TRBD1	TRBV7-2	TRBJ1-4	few	TGTGCCAGCAGCTTAGGTGGGACAGTAGGGGAAAAACTGTTTTTT	CASSLGGTVGEKLFF
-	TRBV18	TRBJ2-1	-	TGTGCCAGCTCACCACGGGCCTGGAGCTCCTACAATGAGCAGTTCTTC	CASSPRAWSSYNEQFF
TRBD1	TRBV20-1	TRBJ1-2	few	TGCAGCGCCGGGACAGATAACTATGGCTACACCTTC	CSAGTDNYGYTF
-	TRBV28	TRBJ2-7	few	TGTGCCAGCAGTCCTCCACGGACAGCGGACTACGAGCAGTACTTC	CASSPPRTADYEQYF
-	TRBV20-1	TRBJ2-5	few	TGCAGTGCTAACGGAGTCGAGGGGCTCAATCAAGAGACCCAGTACTTC	CSANGVEGLNQETQYF
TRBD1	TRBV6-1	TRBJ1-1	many	TGTGCCAGCAGTAGACCGGACAGGGTGAACACTGAAGCTTTCTTT	CASSRPDRVNTEAFF
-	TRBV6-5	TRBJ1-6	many	TGTGCCAGCAGTTACTCTTCTGATTCACCCCTCCACTTT	CASSYSSDSPLHF
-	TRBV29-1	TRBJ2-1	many	TGCAGCGTTGATCAGGAGGTCGTGCAGTTCTTC	CSVDQEVVQFF
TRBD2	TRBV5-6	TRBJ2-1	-	TGTGCCAGCAGCCGACGACAAACGGGACTAGCGGGCACCAATGAGCAGTTCTTC	CASSRRQTGLAGTNEQFF
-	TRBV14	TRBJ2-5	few	TGTGCCAGCAGTCAAGGAGGGAACCAGTACTTC	CASSQGGNQYF
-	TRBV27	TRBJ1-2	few	TGTGCCAGCAGTTTCGGCGCAATTAACTATGGCTACACCTTC	CASSFGAINYGYTF
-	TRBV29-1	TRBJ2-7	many	TGCAGCGGAGGGCGAAATGGCTACGAGCAGTACTTC	CSGGRNGYEQYF
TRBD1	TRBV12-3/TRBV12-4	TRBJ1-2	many	TGTGCCAGCAGTACCGGGACAGCCCTCCTCTATGGCTACACCTTC	CASSTGTALLYGYTF
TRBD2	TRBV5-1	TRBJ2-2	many	TGCGCCAGCAGCTTGGATCCGGGAGGCCTCACCGGGGAGCTGTTTTTT	CASSLDPGGLTGELFF
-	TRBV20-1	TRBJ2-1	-	TGCAGTGCTAGCCTTAGGGGCCTGAGTAATGAGCAGTTCTTC	CSASLRGLSNEQFF
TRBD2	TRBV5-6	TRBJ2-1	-	TGTGCCAGCAGCAAAGGACTAGAGCTCTATGAGCAGTTCTTC	CASSKGLELYEQFF
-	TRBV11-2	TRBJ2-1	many	TGTGCCAGCAGCTTAGTGGTTCGCGGCCACAATGAGCAGTTCTTC	CASSLVVRGHNEQFF
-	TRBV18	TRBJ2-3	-	TGTGCCAGCTCCGTGGGATCGTGGGCGGATACGCAGTATTTT	CASSVGSWADTQYF
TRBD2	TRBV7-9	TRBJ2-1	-	TGTGCCAGCAGCGCAGCACTCCTAGCGGGAGGATATGAGCAGTTCTTC	CASSAALLAGGYEQFF
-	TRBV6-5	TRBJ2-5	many	TGTGCCAGCAGTTACCGCGTCAAGGGGATACAAGAGACCCAGTACTTC	CASSYRVKGIQETQYF
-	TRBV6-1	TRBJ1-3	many	TGTGCCAGCAGTAGACGGGAGCTCTCTGGAAACACCATATATTTT	CASSRRELSGNTIYF
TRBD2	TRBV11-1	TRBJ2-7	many	TGTGCCAGCAGCTTACCTCCGGGACTAGCGGGAGGGAGCTCCTACGAGCAGTACTTC	CASSLPPGLAGGSSYEQYF
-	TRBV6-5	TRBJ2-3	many	TGTGCCAGCAGTTACTCTGGGGGAGATACGCAGTATTTT	CASSYSGGDTQYF
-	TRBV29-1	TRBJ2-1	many	TGCAGCGTTAGGGGGTACAATGAGCAGTTCTTC	CSVRGYNEQFF
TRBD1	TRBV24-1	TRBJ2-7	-	TGTGCCACCAGTGATTCGGACAGGGGCCACGAGCAGTACTTC	CATSDSDRGHEQYF
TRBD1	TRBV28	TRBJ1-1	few	TGTGCCAGCAAAAGCTCGGGACAGGGTGAAGCTTTCTTT	CASKSSGQGEAFF
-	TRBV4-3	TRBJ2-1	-	TGCGCCAGCAGCCAGGGTGGGGGGCCCGCCAATGAGCAGTTCTTC	CASSQGGGPANEQFF
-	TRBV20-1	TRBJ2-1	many	TGCAGTGCTGCCTCGGGAGACGTCGACAATGAGCAGTTCTTC	CSAASGDVDNEQFF
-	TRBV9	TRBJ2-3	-	TGTGCCAGCAGCGTATTAAGCGGTCCAGATACGCAGTATTTT	CASSVLSGPDTQYF
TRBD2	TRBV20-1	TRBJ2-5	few	TGCAGTGCTAGAGGCCGCGGGAGGGTCCAAGAGACCCAGTACTTC	CSARGRGRVQETQYF
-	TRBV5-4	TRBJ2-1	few	TGTGCCAGCAGCTTGGGAAGCGCAATTGAGCAGTTCTTC	CASSLGSAIEQFF
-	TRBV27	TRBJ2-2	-	TGTGCCAGCAGGGACAGACCTTCCGACACCGGGGAGCTGTTTTTT	CASRDRPSDTGELFF
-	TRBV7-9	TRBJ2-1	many	TGTGCCAGCAGCTTAACTAGGAATGAGCAGTTCTTC	CASSLTRNEQFF
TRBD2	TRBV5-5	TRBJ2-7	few	TGTGCCAGCAGCCGGACCGGGACTAGCTTCAACGAGCAGTACTTC	CASSRTGTSFNEQYF
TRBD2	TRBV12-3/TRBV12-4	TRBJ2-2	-	TGTGCCAGCAGTGACCCGAGAGCGGGAGGCACCGGGGAGCTGTTTTTT	CASSDPRAGGTGELFF
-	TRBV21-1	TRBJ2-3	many	TGTGCCAGCGGATATACGCAGTATTTT	CASGYTQYF
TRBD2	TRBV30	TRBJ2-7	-	TGTGCCTGGAGTGCGAGCGGGAGTGGAGAGCAGTACTTC	CAWSASGSGEQYF
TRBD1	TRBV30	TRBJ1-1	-	TGTTTGGACAGGGGGCTAGGTACTGAAGCTTTCTTT	CLDRGLGTEAFF
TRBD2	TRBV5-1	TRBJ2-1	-	TGCGCCAGCAGCTTGGGGTCCTCCGGGACTACAAGTGAGCAGTTCTTC	CASSLGSSGTTSEQFF
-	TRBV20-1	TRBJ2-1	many	TGCAGTGCAAGACAGAGCTCCTACAATGAGCAGTTCTTC	CSARQSSYNEQFF
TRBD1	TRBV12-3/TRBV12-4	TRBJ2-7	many	TGTGCCAGCAGTTTCCGGGACAGGGGCTACGAGCAGTACTTC	CASSFRDRGYEQYF